This TCR beta chain was profiled in a study of T-cell reconstitution after alpha-beta-depleted transplantation in children. Whole-study findings and limits: Reportedly, alpha-beta T cells present about two months post-transplant originated from several hundred expanded clones of graft origin. One year after transplant, T-cell counts and diversity came mostly from newly produced T cells. The high TCRbeta diversity at day 60 in some patients came from surviving recipient T cells and thymic progenitors.

The CDR3 consists of 16 residues. Germline CDR1 is MNHEY and CDR2 is SVGAGI. The V gene end was trimmed by 4 bases and the J gene end by 9 bases; junction bases not matched to a gene: 10. Preparing the TCRbeta library involved the use of unique molecular identifiers. Each CDR3 protein gets one entry after TCRdb re-called the PCR reads with MiXCR. This table has hundreds of thousands of distinct CDR3 sequences, approximately 11% appearing once. This clonotype occurred many times. Its target is not known. This specimen was PBMCs, taken before TCRalphabeta/CD19-depleted stem cell transplant. The sequence was obtained from a child under two years old with acute myeloid leukemia, due to receive a stem cell transplant. The rearrangement joins TRBV6-5 to TRBJ2-1; TRBD2 aligns across 12 bases. DNA for the CDR3: TGTGCCAGCAGTTCCTTGACTAGCGGGAGAGGGAGTGAGCAGTTCTTC. Protein: CASSSLTSGRGSEQFF.